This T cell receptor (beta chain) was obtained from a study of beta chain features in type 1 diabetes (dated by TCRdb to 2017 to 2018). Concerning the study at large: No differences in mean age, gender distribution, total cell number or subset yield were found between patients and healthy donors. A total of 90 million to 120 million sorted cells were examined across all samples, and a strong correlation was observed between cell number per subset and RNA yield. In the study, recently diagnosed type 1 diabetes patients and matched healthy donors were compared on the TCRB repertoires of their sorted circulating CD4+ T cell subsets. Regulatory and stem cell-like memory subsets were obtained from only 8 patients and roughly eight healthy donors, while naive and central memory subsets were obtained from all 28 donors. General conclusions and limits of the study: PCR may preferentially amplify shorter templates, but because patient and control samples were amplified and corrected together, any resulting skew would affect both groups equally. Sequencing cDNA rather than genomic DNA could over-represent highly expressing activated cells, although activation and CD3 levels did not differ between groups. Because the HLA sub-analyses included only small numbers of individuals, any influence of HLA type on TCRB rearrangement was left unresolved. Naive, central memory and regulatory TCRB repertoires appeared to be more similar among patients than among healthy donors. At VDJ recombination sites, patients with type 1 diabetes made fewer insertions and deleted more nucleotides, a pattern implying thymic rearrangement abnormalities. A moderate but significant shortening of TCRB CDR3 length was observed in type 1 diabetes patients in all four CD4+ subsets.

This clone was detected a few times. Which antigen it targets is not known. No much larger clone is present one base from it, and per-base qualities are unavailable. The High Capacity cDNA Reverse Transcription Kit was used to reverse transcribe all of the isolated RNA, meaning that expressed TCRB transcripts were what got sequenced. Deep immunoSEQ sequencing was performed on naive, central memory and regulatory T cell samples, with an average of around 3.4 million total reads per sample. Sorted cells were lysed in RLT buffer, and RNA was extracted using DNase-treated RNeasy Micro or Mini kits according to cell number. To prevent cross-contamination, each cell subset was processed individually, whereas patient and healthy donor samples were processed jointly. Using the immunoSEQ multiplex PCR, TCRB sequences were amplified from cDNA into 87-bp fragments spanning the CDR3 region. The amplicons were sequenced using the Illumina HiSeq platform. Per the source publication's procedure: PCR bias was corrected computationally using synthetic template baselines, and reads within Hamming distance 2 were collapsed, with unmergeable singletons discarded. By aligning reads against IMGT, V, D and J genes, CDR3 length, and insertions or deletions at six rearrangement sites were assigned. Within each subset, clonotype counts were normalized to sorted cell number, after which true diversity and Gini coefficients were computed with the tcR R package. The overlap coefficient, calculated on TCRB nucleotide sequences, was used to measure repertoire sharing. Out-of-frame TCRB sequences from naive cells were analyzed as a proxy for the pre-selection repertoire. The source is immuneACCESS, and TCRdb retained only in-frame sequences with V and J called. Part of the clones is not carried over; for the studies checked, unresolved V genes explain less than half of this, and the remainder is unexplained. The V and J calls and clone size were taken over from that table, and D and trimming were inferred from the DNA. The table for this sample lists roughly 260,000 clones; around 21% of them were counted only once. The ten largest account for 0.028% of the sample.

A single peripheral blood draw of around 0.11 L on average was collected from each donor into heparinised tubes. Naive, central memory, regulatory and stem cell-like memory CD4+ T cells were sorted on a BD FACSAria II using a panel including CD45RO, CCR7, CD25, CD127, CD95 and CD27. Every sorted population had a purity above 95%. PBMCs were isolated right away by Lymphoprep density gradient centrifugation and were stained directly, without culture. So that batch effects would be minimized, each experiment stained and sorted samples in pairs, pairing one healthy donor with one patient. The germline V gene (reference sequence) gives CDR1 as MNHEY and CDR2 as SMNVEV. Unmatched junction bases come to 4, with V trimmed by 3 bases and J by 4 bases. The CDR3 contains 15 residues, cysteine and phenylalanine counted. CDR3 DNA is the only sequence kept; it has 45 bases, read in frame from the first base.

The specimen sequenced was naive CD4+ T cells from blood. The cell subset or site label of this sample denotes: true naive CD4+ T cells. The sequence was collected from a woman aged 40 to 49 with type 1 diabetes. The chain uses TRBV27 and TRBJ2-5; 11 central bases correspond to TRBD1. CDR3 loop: CASSLGTGGTETQYF. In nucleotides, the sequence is TGTGCCAGCAGTTTGGGGACAGGGGGGACAGAGACCCAGTACTTC.